This T cell receptor beta chain was sequenced in a study of T cell repertoires in cytomegalovirus infection. Looking at the study overall: In the study, CMV epitopes included recently identified HLA-C-restricted and well-studied HLA-B-restricted ones. Public TCR beta signatures indicated both CMV infection and matching HLA type.

Study-level results: The cumulative frequency of public TCR beta families distinguished individuals who carried CMV together with the relevant HLA. Within the response measured ex vivo, HLA-C-restricted CMV-specific TCR beta clonotypes were dominant.

The CDR3 extends over 14 amino acids. The germline V gene encodes CDR1 LNHDA and CDR2 SQIVND (reference sequence). The ends were cut back, 6 bases at V and 4 bases at J, with 15 bases in the middle. A remark on this clonotype: The antigen is unknown.

TCRdb re-called the reads with MiXCR, one entry per CDR3 protein. The sample consists of a few hundred thousand distinct CDR3 sequences, 25% to 30% of them appearing once. The receptor was isolated from a human donor in good health (CMV status not recorded). Some clones in this sample may be carry-over from other donors' samples. This chain connects TRBV19 to TRBJ2-5; D tentatively reads TRBD1 or TRBD2 (6 bases each). The sequencing here drew on cultured PBMCs, taken from culture after CMV antigen stimulation. The CDR3 bases are TGTGCCAGTAGCCCCGACAGGAGGGGAGAGACCCAGTACTTC. Residues: CASSPDRRGETQYF.